Below are 23 T cell receptor beta chains sequenced from a single sample in a study of blood T cell repertoires in COVID-19. The method was immunoSEQ multiplex PCR; TCRdb's version includes in-frame clones alone and lacks a portion of them. The data hold around 140,000 clones, with roughly 73% observed a single time. The sample taken for sequencing was peripheral blood. The receptors originated from a woman aged 50 to 65 with active or convalescent COVID-19.

The genes are TRBV7-2 and TRBJ1-2; 7 bases are a match to TRBD1. Germline V gives CDR1 SGHTA, CDR2 FQGNSA. The junction had 6 bases not matched to a gene; V was cut back by 5 bases and J by 6 bases. The CDR3 is made up of 13 amino acids. CDR3 loop: CASSPGTANGYTF. CDR3 DNA sequence: TGTGCCAGCAGCCCCGGGACAGCCAATGGCTACACCTTC.

CDR3 coding DNA: TGTGCCAGCTCACCACGTCCGGGAACAGGAAACACCATATATTTT. It translates to CASSPRPGTGNTIYF. The chain combines TRBV18 with TRBJ1-3; D gene unclear. V lost 1 base to trimming and J lost 4 bases, with 11 bases between them. The CDR3 consists of 15 residues. Germline V gene sequence: CDR1 KGHSH, CDR2 LQKENI.

This clone was seen a handful of times. The chain couples TRBV27 to TRBJ2-2, with D tentatively TRBD2 (5 bases). The CDR3 contains 15 residues. Germline V gene lookup returns CDR1 MNHEY and CDR2 SMNVEV (reference sequence). V lost 5 bases and J 4 bases, leaving 14 bases between the germline ends. CDR3 sequence: CASSQAPGITGELFF. CDR3 DNA: TGTGCCAGCAGTCAGGCGCCGGGGATCACCGGGGAGCTGTTTTTT.

CDR3: CATSRDPPPQGCTEAFF. CDR3 nucleotides: TGTGCCACCAGCAGAGACCCACCCCCCCAGGGATGCACTGAAGCTTTCTTT. The chain carries TRBV15 and TRBJ1-1; tentative D call: TRBD1 (5 bases). Germline V gene sequence: CDR1 LNHNV, CDR2 YYDKDF (reference sequence). This CDR3 has 17 amino acids. V dropped 0 bases and J dropped 4 bases, with 18 bases sitting between them. Full variable domain (missing parts from reference TRBV15 and TRBJ1-1): DAMVIQNPRYQVTQFGKPVTLSCSQTLNHNVMYWYQQKSSQAPKLLFHYYDKDFNNEADTPDNFQSRRPNTSFCFLDIRSPGLGDTAMYLCATSRDPPPQGCTEAFFGQGTRLTVV.

Only one count was recorded for this clone. The J gene is TRBJ1-2, the V gene TRBV7-9; a weak D match, TRBD1 (5 bases). Per germline, CDR1 SEHNR and CDR2 FQNEAQ (reference sequence). CDR3 length: 17 amino acids. V gave up 0 bases and J gave up 7 bases, with 21 bases separating them. CDR3: CASSLASFTGRASGYTF. In DNA, the CDR3 is TGTGCCAGCAGCTTAGCGTCGTTCACGGGCAGGGCTTCTGGCTACACCTTC.

The chain has TRBV3-1 (or the pseudogene TRBV3-2) and TRBJ1-1, with 9 bases aligning to TRBD1. The germline V gene has CDR1 LGHDT and CDR2 YNNKEL (reference sequence). V trimming: 2 bases; J trimming: 3 bases; junction bases outside the gene matches: 7. The CDR3 is 16 amino acids. The chain's CDR3 is CASSQRDRDYDTEAFF. CDR3 nucleotides: TGTGCCAGCAGCCAAAGGGACAGGGATTATGACACTGAAGCTTTCTTT.

The V gene is TRBV5-5, the J gene TRBJ1-5, with TRBD1 identical over 12 bases. This CDR3 is 16 amino acids long. V shed 2 bases and J 4 bases; nucleotides not matched to a gene: 4. From germline, CDR1 is SGHKS and CDR2 YYEKEE (reference sequence). For the CDR3, the DNA is TGTGCCAGCAGCTTAATGGGACAGGGGGCGAATCAGCCCCAGCATTTT. Amino acid sequence: CASSLMGQGANQPQHF.

A few counts support this clone. The chain carries TRBV28 and TRBJ1-1; D gene ambiguous. Trimming took off 2 bases at V and 3 bases at J, with 10 bases between the two ends. Germline values: CDR1 MDHEN, CDR2 SYDVKM. The CDR3 spans 14 residues. Written as DNA, the CDR3 is TGTGCCAGCAGTTTAGGAGATTGGGACACTGAAGCTTTCTTT. Its translation: CASSLGDWDTEAFF.

The chain employs TRBV5-5 and TRBJ2-2, with TRBD1 matching over 7 bases. V shed 4 bases and J 6 bases; nucleotides not matched to a gene: 12. This CDR3 comprises 16 residues. From germline, CDR1 is SGHKS and CDR2 YYEKEE (reference sequence). DNA of the CDR3: TGTGCCAGCAGCCCGGTTACAGGGGCAGTCGCCGGGGAGCTGTTTTTT. As protein: CASSPVTGAVAGELFF.

The V and J genes are TRBV7-9 and TRBJ1-6, with D hard to call. V was trimmed by 2 bases and J by 3 bases, leaving 11 bases between them. This CDR3 spans 16 amino acids. The germline CDR1 and CDR2 sequences are SEHNR and FQNEAQ (reference sequence). This CDR3 reads CASSLNRGFYNSPLHF. CDR3 nucleotides: TGTGCCAGCAGCTTAAACCGGGGTTTCTATAATTCACCCCTCCACTTT.

The gene calls are TRBV6-1 and TRBJ1-1, with 7 bases identical to TRBD1. Germline CDR1 and CDR2: MNHNS and SASEGT. This CDR3 is 15 amino acids long. J was trimmed by 9 bases and V by 2 bases; bases with no gene match: 12. For the CDR3, the DNA is TGTGCCAGCAGTGAAAATCGGGACAGCCGACCGCAAGCTTTCTTT. Its translation is CASSENRDSRPQAFF.

The sample holds one count of this clone. The V gene is TRBV19, the J gene TRBJ1-5; no reliable D call. CDR3 length: 15 amino acids. Looked up from germline, CDR1 is LNHDA and CDR2 is SQIVND (reference sequence). V was shortened by 5 bases and J by 6 bases, with 17 bases between the two germline ends. CDR3 protein: CASSVPPPGTQPQHF. CDR3 nucleotides: TGTGCCAGTAGTGTACCCCCGCCGGGTACTCAGCCCCAGCATTTT.

This sequence joins TRBV29-1 and TRBJ2-7, with 10 bases aligning to TRBD1. The CDR3 runs 13 residues. After removal of 4 bases from V and 5 bases from J, the junction contained 5 bases not matched to a gene. The V gene's germline CDR1 is SQVTM and CDR2 ANQGSEA. CDR3 protein: CSVGQGAWNEQYF. CDR3 in DNA: TGCAGCGTTGGACAGGGGGCTTGGAACGAGCAGTACTTC.

This chain uses TRBV6-5 with TRBJ2-1, with D tentatively TRBD1 (7 bases). This CDR3 spans 15 amino acids. CDR1 MNHEY and CDR2 SVGAGI come from the germline V gene. V lost 2 bases, J lost 7 bases, and 15 bases lay in between. CDR3 sequence reads: CASSYGRDRRNEQFF. CDR3 DNA sequence: TGTGCCAGCAGTTACGGGCGGGACAGACGGAATGAGCAGTTCTTC.

This chain links TRBV29-1 with TRBJ1-5; 7 bases line up with TRBD1. Per germline, CDR1 SQVTM and CDR2 ANQGSEA. The junction had 5 bases not matched to a gene; V was cut back by 3 bases and J by 0 bases. The CDR3 loop spans 15 amino acids. The CDR3 DNA reads as TGCAGCGTTGAGACAGGGAGAGGTAGCAATCAGCCCCAGCATTTT. Its protein is CSVETGRGSNQPQHF. Filled out from reference TRBV29-1 and TRBJ1-5, the complete variable domain reads SAVISQKPSRDICQRGTSLTIQCQVDSQVTMMFWYRQQPGQSLTLIATANQGSEATYESGFVIDKFPISRPNLTFSTLTVSNMSPEDSSIYLCSVETGRGSNQPQHFGDGTRLSIL.

This clone was seen a handful of times. V gene TRBV11-2 combines with J gene TRBJ2-7, with TRBD2 identical over 11 bases. The trim removed 4 bases at V and 4 bases at J, leaving 6 bases unmatched. Germline-derived CDR1 and CDR2 are SGHAT and FQNNGV. The length of the CDR3 is 15 residues. The CDR3 DNA reads TGTGCCAGCAGCTGGACGACTAGCGGGATTTACGAGCAGTACTTC. Residues: CASSWTTSGIYEQYF. Complete variable domain (other parts from reference TRBV11-2 and TRBJ2-7): EAGVAQSPRYKIIEKRQSVAFWCNPISGHATLYWYQQILGQGPKLLIQFQNNGVVDDSQLPKDRFSAERLKGVDSTLKIQPAKLEDSAVYLCASSWTTSGIYEQYFGPGTRLTVT.

A note on this clone: Relative to the germline gene, one junction end is altered; a read error may explain this. The chain uses TRBV5-1 and TRBJ2-1, with TRBD2 matching over 7 bases. CDR1 SGHRS and CDR2 YFSETQ come from the germline V gene. CDR3 length: 18 amino acids. CDR3 amino acids: CASSLDILAPTRGNEQFF. The CDR3 DNA reads TGCGCCAGCAGTTTGGACATACTAGCGCCTACGCGGGGGAATGAGCAGTTCTTC.

The rearrangement joins TRBV2 to TRBJ1-1; no clear D gene. This CDR3 contains 14 residues. Germline V gene sequence: CDR1 SNHLY, CDR2 FYNNEI. V was clipped by 8 bases and J by 1 base, with 14 bases between them. CDR3 DNA sequence: TGTGCCAGCTGCCCGGTGCGTTCGAACACTGAAGCTTTCTTT. Encoded protein: CASCPVRSNTEAFF.

The J gene is TRBJ2-1, the V gene TRBV27; D might be TRBD1 (6 bases). The germline gives CDR1 MNHEY, CDR2 SMNVEV (reference sequence). The CDR3 extends over 13 amino acids. V lost 5 bases and J 7 bases, leaving 12 bases between the germline ends. The CDR3 loop is CASSPRGKNEQFF. The CDR3 DNA sequence: TGTGCCAGCAGTCCCAGGGGTAAGAATGAGCAGTTCTTC.

The chain is built from TRBV27 and TRBJ2-1; 7 bases align to TRBD2. V was pared by 4 bases and J by 6 bases, with 6 bases of the junction left unmatched. CDR3 length: 14 amino acids. The germline V gene encodes CDR1 MNHEY and CDR2 SMNVEV (reference sequence). CDR3 nucleotide sequence: TGTGCCAGCAGTTGGCGGGGGACCCTCAATGAGCAGTTCTTC. Translated, it gives CASSWRGTLNEQFF.

This clone was seen at least ten times. The chain links TRBV30 to TRBJ1-2; D possibly corresponds to TRBD1 (6 bases). The CDR3 extends over 11 amino acids. V was shortened by 2 bases and J by 13 bases, with 14 bases between the two germline ends. Germline CDR1 GTSNPN, CDR2 SVGIG (reference sequence). The CDR3 spells CAWSTPWGPTF. Here the CDR3 DNA reads TGTGCCTGGAGTACACCGTGGGGGCCCACCTTC.

The rearrangement links TRBV19 to TRBJ1-6; D unresolved. From germline, CDR1 is LNHDA and CDR2 SQIVND (reference sequence). Between the trimmed V and J ends, which lost 6 bases and 4 bases, there was a span of 7 bases. The length of the CDR3 is 13 residues. The CDR3 DNA reads TGTGCCAGTAGGAGGGCATATAATTCACCCCTCCACTTT. It translates to CASRRAYNSPLHF.

This clone was detected a few times. The V and J genes are TRBV6-5 and TRBJ1-2; no reliable D call. Germline V lookup: CDR1 MNHEY, CDR2 SVGAGI. V was trimmed by 8 bases and J by 4 bases, leaving 14 bases between them. This CDR3 contains 13 residues. CDR3 loop: CASDNLGLYGYTF. The CDR3 DNA is TGTGCCAGCGACAACCTTGGCCTCTATGGCTACACCTTC.